This T cell receptor beta chain was obtained from a study of blood T cells in healthy people across ages. Whole-study results and caveats: More naive CD4+ cells and higher diversity were found in long-lived than in aged donors.

Then a second PCR, running roughly 7 to 11 cycles, was carried out with a sample-barcoded 5' primer and a J-beta primer mix. Unique molecular identifiers of 12 random nucleotides labeled each cDNA. TCRdb re-called the 5' RACE reads through MiXCR, storing one row per CDR3 protein. The sample lists more than 1,000,000 distinct CDR3 sequences, around 27% seen once, with 0.65% to 0.95% in the top ten. The germline V gene encodes CDR1 MDHEN and CDR2 SYDVKM. The CDR3 loop spans 12 amino acids. The table lists this clonotype with a few counts. Its antigen is currently unknown. This sample was shared with a second study, whose subject was T cells of mothers and their children.

The gene calls are TRBV28 and TRBJ2-5; D is unresolved. The DNA matches TRBJ2-7 better at its end, which makes the J call doubtful. The origin of this receptor is a girl aged 2 to 10 in good health. Sequenced sample: blood. DNA of the CDR3: TGTGCCAGCAGTTTAAGTTTCCTCGAGCAGTACTTC. Translating gives CASSLSFLEQYF.